This T cell receptor (beta chain) came from a study of T cells after yellow fever vaccination (dated by TCRdb to between 2019 and 2020). Notes on the research overall: The SMART-Seq v4 Ultra Low Input RNA kit was used to prepare libraries from fractions with low cell numbers. Bulk PBMC replicates and cell subsets were isolated from blood drawn at multiple timepoints before and after both primary and secondary immunization. To track T-cell clones before and after primary and booster YFV17D yellow fever vaccination, bulk TCR alpha and beta repertoires were sequenced longitudinally. Two healthy male donors made up the cohort, one aged 18 to 30 years and the other aged 30 to 40 years. Overall results and qualifications from the work: The secondary T-cell response was weaker than the primary response but faster, peaking on day 5 instead of day 15. After the booster, most clones that had expanded after primary vaccination were detected again (roughly 95% of CD4 and around 88% of CD8), suggesting broad maintenance of memory. A small share of clonotypes occurred in both CD4 and CD8 compartments, likely arising from convergent recombination. Computational filtering was required because FACS-sorted repertoires could contain abundant contaminating clonotypes from the bulk population. Because only two donors were included in the study, the extent to which the findings can be generalized is limited.

Spanning cysteine to phenylalanine, the CDR3 consists of 13 amino acids. The CDR3 DNA has 39 bases and is translated from base 1. For CDR1 and CDR2, the germline V gene lists SGHTA and FQGNSA. V is clipped by 5 bases and J by 2 bases, and the sequence between their germline boundaries is 10 bases long. TCR cDNA was synthesized by 5'RACE template switching, through which a universal primer site and unique molecular identifiers were introduced. Priming of cDNA synthesis was performed from both the TCR alpha and TCR beta constant segments. Libraries were amplified in two PCR steps, with sample barcodes and sequencing adapters added in the second step. Sequencing of the libraries was done on either Illumina HiSeq 2500 (2x100 bp) or NovaSeq (2x150 bp). The authors' analysis ran thus. MIGEC was used to demultiplex reads and collapse the reads into UMI consensus sequences, and MiXCR was used for V(D)J alignment. Vaccine-responding clonotypes were defined with edgeR using replicate PBMC samples, requiring FDR below 0.01 and a log2 fold change above 5 up to day 15. CD4 or CD8 identity was assigned to each bulk clonotype according to whether the clonotype was present at higher abundance in the sequenced CD4 repertoire or the sequenced CD8 repertoire. In-frame beta chains were kept once TCRdb had trimmed the public reads at Q25 with fastp and called clones with MiXCR. When rows share a CDR3 protein, they turn into one entry using the most common DNA and genes. None of the V and J calls come from the authors' own analysis; TCRdb made them. For this sample the table gives a few hundred thousand distinct CDR3 sequences, of which 6.9% were detected only once. Approximately 0.85% of the sample belongs to the ten largest clones.

The treatment or condition label corresponds to: live attenuated yellow fever vaccine strain. A standard Ficoll-Paque protocol was used to isolate PBMCs from peripheral blood. Dynabeads CD4 and CD8 positive selection kits were used to isolate CD4 and CD8 T-cell fractions. TriZol was used to extract RNA from bulk PBMCs, CD4 and CD8 fractions, and dextramer-positive and dextramer-negative fractions. Turning to this clonotype: Its antigen specificity is not known. Base qualities are not recorded, but no much larger clone differs from it by a single base.

The sequenced sample was CD4+ T cells sorted from PBMCs, obtained 15 days after the yellow fever booster vaccination. The chain is made from TRBV7-2 and TRBJ2-7; a tentative D call is TRBD2 (5 bases match). The receptor comes from a young man who received the YFV17D yellow fever vaccine. The sequenced DNA is TGTGCCAGCAGCAAAGCGGTCACCTACGAGCAGTACTTC. It codes for CASSKAVTYEQYF.